This entry lists 28 T cell receptor beta chains sequenced from one sample in a study of OX40 agonist ivuxolimab in advanced cancers. TCRdb's copy holds only in-frame clones and misses some; the assay was immunoSEQ multiplex PCR. The sample holds about 16,000 clones, just under 85% seen once. This material consisted of CD4+ or CD8+ T cells sorted from blood, taken in a trial of the OX40 agonist ivuxolimab. These receptor sequences come from an adult with an advanced solid tumor such as melanoma, head and neck, liver or kidney cancer.

This chain joins TRBV28 and TRBJ2-1; tentative D call: TRBD2 (6 bases). Germline-derived CDR1 and CDR2 are MDHEN and SYDVKM. Deletions cut 6 bases from V and 13 bases from J, with 19 bases between. The CDR3 runs 13 residues. CDR3 nucleotides: TGTGCCAGCAGGATCGTCGACGCGGGACCACAGTTCTTC. Protein: CASRIVDAGPQFF.

V gene TRBV28 combines with J gene TRBJ2-7, with 8 bases lining up with TRBD2. The germline V gene has CDR1 MDHEN and CDR2 SYDVKM. The J segment lost 1 base and the V segment lost 7 bases, leaving 9 bases of the junction unmatched. This CDR3 contains 15 residues. As DNA, the CDR3 is TGTGCCAGCAACACTGTGGGACTAGGATCCTACGAGCAGTACTTC. Its protein product is CASNTVGLGSYEQYF.

In DNA form, the CDR3 reads TGCGCCAGCAGCCCGGGACGAAGCTCCTACGAGCAGTACTTC. Its translation: CASSPGRSSYEQYF. The V and J genes are TRBV4-3 and TRBJ2-7, with D perhaps assigned TRBD1 or TRBD2 (5 bases each). This CDR3 has 14 amino acids. Trimming shortened V by 4 bases and J by 0 bases, and 10 bases separated the two germline ends. The germline gives CDR1 LGHNA, CDR2 YSLEER.

The CDR3 loop is CASSHRTVRGSTEAFF. CDR3 in DNA: TGTGCCAGCAGCCATCGGACGGTCCGGGGGAGCACTGAAGCTTTCTTT. The rearrangement links TRBV14 to TRBJ1-1; TRBD1 is a possible D gene (5 bases). CDR1 and CDR2 (germline): SGHDN, FVKESK. The CDR3 is made up of 16 amino acids. The V and J ends lost 3 bases and 4 bases respectively, with 18 bases between them.

This clone came up once. This rearrangement joins TRBV6-4 to TRBJ2-7; D uncertain. With 6 bases removed from V and 4 bases from J, the gap between germline ends came to 7 bases. The CDR3 length is 11 residues. The germline CDR1 and CDR2 sequences are MRHNA and SNTAGT. CDR3 amino acids: CASRDGYEQYF. The CDR3, as DNA: TGTGCCAGCAGAGACGGGTACGAGCAGTACTTC.

The rearrangement joins TRBV20-1 to TRBJ1-1, with D unclear. In germline, CDR1 is DFQATT, CDR2 SNEGSKA (reference sequence). This CDR3 has 11 residues. CDR3: CAGDMNTEAFF. CDR3 in DNA: TGCGCTGGAGACATGAACACTGAAGCTTTCTTT.

The rearrangement joins TRBV4-3 to TRBJ2-1; 12 bases map to TRBD2. In germline, CDR1 is LGHNA, CDR2 YSLEER. The CDR3 is 16 amino acids. V was clipped by 1 base and J by 8 bases; unmatched bases: 6. CDR3 in amino acids: CASSQGLAGVGYEQFF. The CDR3 bases are TGCGCCAGCAGCCAAGGACTAGCGGGAGTTGGCTATGAGCAGTTCTTC.

This chain connects TRBV27 to TRBJ2-2; the D gene is possibly TRBD2 (6 bases). Germline V gene lookup returns CDR1 MNHEY and CDR2 SMNVEV (reference sequence). The germline V and J ends were trimmed by 8 bases and 0 bases, with 10 bases remaining between them. The CDR3 totals 14 residues. CDR3: CASGGLTNTGELFF. CDR3 nucleotides: TGTGCCAGCGGGGGACTCACGAACACCGGGGAGCTGTTTTTT.

The chain carries TRBV27 and TRBJ2-5; TRBD2 agrees at 7 bases. The J call may be in error: the DNA end matches TRBJ2-7 better. From germline, CDR1 is MNHEY and CDR2 SMNVEV (reference sequence). The CDR3 consists of 18 residues. The CDR3 nucleotides read TGTGCCACCCGCAGAGGGCAGCGGGATTACGCGGGGTCCTACGAGCAGTACTTC. Protein: CATRRGQRDYAGSYEQYF.

The chain carries TRBV6-5 and TRBJ2-7, with D perhaps TRBD1 (6 bases). Looked up from germline, CDR1 is MNHEY and CDR2 is SVGAGI. There are 13 residues in the CDR3. V was shortened by 2 bases and J by 4 bases, with 9 bases between the two germline ends. In DNA form, the CDR3 reads TGTGCCAGCAGTTACACCGGACAGTACGAGCAGTACTTC. Translation: CASSYTGQYEQYF.

The chain couples TRBV7-3 to TRBJ2-3; 7 bases line up with TRBD1. This CDR3 spans 14 amino acids. Per germline, CDR1 SGHTA and CDR2 FQGTGA. V trimming: 4 bases; J trimming: 0 bases; junction bases outside the gene matches: 1. The DNA for the CDR3 is TGTGCCAGCAGCTCGGGACAGAGCACAGATACGCAGTATTTT. Translation: CASSSGQSTDTQYF.

The gene calls are TRBV18 and TRBJ1-5; D unresolved. CDR1 is KGHSH and CDR2 is LQKENI in the germline V gene. V lost 2 bases to trimming and J lost 4 bases, with 15 bases between them. This CDR3 region has 16 residues. CDR3 DNA: TGTGCCAGCTCACCAACCGGGCCATTACAGAATCAGCCCCAGCATTTT. This gives the protein CASSPTGPLQNQPQHF.

The gene calls are TRBV7-9 and TRBJ2-2, with D unresolved. Trimming cost V 5 bases and J 6 bases, with 16 bases left between them. This CDR3 spans 15 amino acids. Germline V lookup: CDR1 SEHNR, CDR2 FQNEAQ (reference sequence). The CDR3 sequence is CASSPEMPKPGELFF. CDR3 bases: TGTGCCAGCAGCCCCGAAATGCCAAAACCCGGGGAGCTGTTTTTT.

V usage is TRBV7-9 and J usage is TRBJ2-3; TRBD2 might be the D (7 bases). The CDR3 is 14 residues long. The V gene lost 3 bases and the J gene lost 5 bases, with 12 bases spanning the gap. Germline V gives CDR1 SEHNR, CDR2 FQNEAQ (reference sequence). DNA for the CDR3: TGTGCCAGCAGCTTGAGGGGGGGAGTAGATACGCAGTATTTT. Translation: CASSLRGGVDTQYF. The whole variable domain, filled in from reference TRBV7-9 and TRBJ2-3, reads DTGVSQNPRHKITKRGQNVTFRCDPISEHNRLYWYRQTLGQGPEFLTYFQNEAQLEKSRLLSDRFSAERPKGSFSTLEIQRTEQGDSAMYLCASSLRGGVDTQYFGPGTRLTVL.

The chain carries TRBV7-8 and TRBJ2-7, with D perhaps TRBD1 (6 bases). Trimming pared 5 bases from V and 2 bases from J, leaving 19 bases between. Germline loops: CDR1 SGHVS, CDR2 FQNEAQ. The CDR3 has 16 amino acids. The CDR3 here is CASSLNRDIPTYEQYF. Here the CDR3 DNA reads TGTGCCAGCAGCCTCAACCGGGACATCCCGACCTACGAGCAGTACTTC. Looking up the rest from reference TRBV7-8 and TRBJ2-7 gives the full variable domain: GAGVSQSPRYKVAKRGQDVALRCDPISGHVSLFWYQQALGQGPEFLTYFQNEAQLDKSGLPSDRFFAERPEGSVSTLKIQRTQQEDSAVYLCASSLNRDIPTYEQYFGPGTRLTVT.

The V call is TRBV14, the J call TRBJ2-7, with D possibly matching TRBD2 (5 bases). Per germline, CDR1 SGHDN and CDR2 FVKESK. CDR3 size: 15 residues. Trimming removed 4 bases from V and 2 bases from J, with 15 bases in between. The CDR3 is CASSPYEGLPYEQYF. In DNA form, the CDR3 reads TGTGCCAGCAGCCCTTACGAGGGCCTACCCTACGAGCAGTACTTC. Full variable domain (missing parts from reference TRBV14 and TRBJ2-7): EAGVTQFPSHSVIEKGQTVTLRCDPISGHDNLYWYRRVMGKEIKFLLHFVKESKQDESGMPNNRFLAERTGGTYSTLKVQPAELEDSGVYFCASSPYEGLPYEQYFGPGTRLTVT.

This clone came up a few times. The chain uses TRBV20-1 and TRBJ1-2, with a possible D match to TRBD1 (6 bases). CDR3 length equals 10 residues. In germline, CDR1 is DFQATT, CDR2 SNEGSKA (reference sequence). The V gene lost 6 bases and the J gene lost 5 bases, with 7 bases spanning the gap. The CDR3 DNA reads as TGCAGTGCGCAGGGGTATGGCTACACCTTC. Translated, it gives CSAQGYGYTF.

This chain uses TRBV27 with TRBJ1-2; D gene ambiguous. V was clipped by 4 bases and J by 7 bases, with 13 bases between them. This CDR3 is built from 13 residues. CDR1 and CDR2 (germline): MNHEY, SMNVEV (reference sequence). CDR3 loop: CASSSTPGIGYTF. The CDR3 DNA is TGTGCCAGCAGTTCCACCCCCGGGATTGGCTACACCTTC.

The chain employs TRBV11-2 and TRBJ2-2; perhaps TRBD2 as D (5 bases). Trimming pared 5 bases from V and 1 base from J, leaving 14 bases between. The V gene's germline CDR1 is SGHAT and CDR2 FQNNGV. The CDR3 length is 16 residues. CDR3 bases: TGTGCCAGCAGCATGGGAGTGACTAAGAACACCGGGGAGCTGTTTTTT. Its translation: CASSMGVTKNTGELFF. The complete variable domain, with remaining parts taken from reference TRBV11-2 and TRBJ2-2, reads EAGVAQSPRYKIIEKRQSVAFWCNPISGHATLYWYQQILGQGPKLLIQFQNNGVVDDSQLPKDRFSAERLKGVDSTLKIQPAKLEDSAVYLCASSMGVTKNTGELFFGEGSRLTVL.

This sequence joins TRBV6-5 and TRBJ1-2; no definite D call. The CDR3 runs to 12 residues. Trimming shortened V by 5 bases and J by 6 bases, and 10 bases separated the two germline ends. From germline, CDR1 is MNHEY and CDR2 SVGAGI. The CDR3 spells CASSTMDHGYTF. For the CDR3, the DNA is TGTGCCAGCAGTACGATGGATCATGGCTACACCTTC.

V usage is TRBV25-1 and J usage is TRBJ2-1, with TRBD2 as a possible D gene (6 bases). Germline CDR1 and CDR2: MGHDK and SYGVNS. Trimming stripped 5 bases from V and 1 base from J, with 9 bases between. The CDR3 spans 14 residues. CDR3 residues: CASSLAASYNEQFF. The DNA of the CDR3 is TGTGCCAGCAGTTTAGCGGCATCCTACAATGAGCAGTTCTTC. The full variable domain, in which reference TRBV25-1 and TRBJ2-1 provide the parts outside the CDR3, is EADIYQTPRYLVIGTGKKITLECSQTMGHDKMYWYQQDPGMELHLIHYSYGVNSTEKGDLSSESTVSRIRTEHFPLTLESARPSHTSQYLCASSLAASYNEQFFGPGTRLTVL.

This chain joins TRBV13 and TRBJ2-5; the match to TRBD2 covers 10 bases. This CDR3 comprises 14 residues. Germline trimming cut 5 bases from V and 7 bases from J; bases unmatched to any gene: 7. The germline V gene encodes CDR1 PRHDT and CDR2 FYEKMQ (reference sequence). The CDR3 is CASSPGLAPPTQYF. The CDR3 coding sequence is TGTGCCAGCAGCCCGGGACTAGCGCCTCCGACCCAGTACTTC.

V gene TRBV4-3 combines with J gene TRBJ2-2, with D tentatively TRBD2 (5 bases). The CDR3 is 18 residues long. Germline lookup yields CDR1 LGHNA and CDR2 YSLEER. The germline V and J ends were trimmed by 0 bases and 4 bases, with 18 bases remaining between them. In nucleotides, the CDR3 is TGCGCCAGCAGCCAAGATCTCCGGGAATTAGATCCCACCGGGGAGCTGTTTTTT. Translated, it gives CASSQDLRELDPTGELFF.

The rearrangement uses TRBV19 and TRBJ1-1; tentative D call: TRBD1 (6 bases). The CDR3 spans 14 residues. Trimming shortened V by 5 bases and J by 7 bases, and 17 bases separated the two germline ends. In germline, CDR1 is LNHDA, CDR2 SQIVND (reference sequence). CDR3 region: CASSVGQRGDEAFF. CDR3 DNA: TGTGCCAGTAGTGTTGGACAGCGGGGTGATGAAGCTTTCTTT.

The chain carries TRBV7-9 and TRBJ2-1; 11 positions agree with TRBD2. In germline, CDR1 is SEHNR, CDR2 FQNEAQ (reference sequence). V trimming: 1 base; J trimming: 1 base; junction bases outside the gene matches: 3. The CDR3 is 17 amino acids. The CDR3 DNA sequence: TGTGCCAGCAGCTTAGACGGGACTAGCGGATCCTACAATGAGCAGTTCTTC. This codes for CASSLDGTSGSYNEQFF.

This clone was counted once. The V and J genes are TRBV9 and TRBJ2-3; maybe TRBD2 (6 bases). The ends were cut back, 0 bases at V and 0 bases at J, with 11 bases in the middle. CDR1 and CDR2 (germline): SGDLS, YYNGEE. This CDR3 has 16 residues. The DNA of the CDR3 is TGTGCCAGCAGCGTAGGTGGGGGGACTAGCACAGATACGCAGTATTTT. Its translation: CASSVGGGTSTDTQYF.

The genes are TRBV19 and TRBJ2-7; D ambiguous. The CDR3 extends over 12 amino acids. V was shortened by 5 bases and J by 7 bases, with 12 bases between the two germline ends. Germline V gives CDR1 LNHDA, CDR2 SQIVND (reference sequence). The CDR3 is CASSGTDREQYF. CDR3 DNA sequence: TGTGCCAGTAGTGGAACCGATAGGGAGCAGTACTTC.

This chain uses TRBV19 with TRBJ2-7; D is possibly TRBD1 (6 bases). Germline CDR1 and CDR2: LNHDA and SQIVND (reference sequence). The CDR3 totals 13 residues. The V end was cut by 6 bases, the J end by 2 bases, with 11 bases between. The CDR3 here is CASSQDSTYEQYF. The CDR3 bases are TGTGCCAGTAGCCAGGACAGTACCTACGAGCAGTACTTC. Filled out from reference TRBV19 and TRBJ2-7, the complete variable domain reads DGGITQSPKYLFRKEGQNVTLSCEQNLNHDAMYWYRQDPGQGLRLIYYSQIVNDFQKGDIAEGYSVSREKKESFPLTVTSAQKNPTAFYLCASSQDSTYEQYFGPGTRLTVT.